This is a list of T cell receptor beta chains from one sample in a study of blood T cell repertoires in COVID-19. Assay used: immunoSEQ multiplex PCR; TCRdb lists only in-frame clones, some missing. The repertoire holds 170,000 or so clones, with over 80% as singletons. Material for sequencing was peripheral blood. The receptor source for this set is a woman aged 55-75 years with acute or convalescent COVID-19. The CDR3 runs from the conserved cysteine through the conserved F or W. D genes are given only for firm matches. Clone sizes are given selectively: once, few, many, or a class where the clone is expanded.

V gene	D gene	clone size	J gene	CDR3 DNA	CDR3 protein
TRBV6-5	TRBD2	once	TRBJ2-7	TGTGCCAGCAGCCAGGGAGGGCTTGGGTACGAGCAGTACTTC	CASSQGGLGYEQYF
TRBV11-2	TRBD1	-	TRBJ1-2	TGTGCCAGCAGGGCCGGACAGGGTGGCTACACCTTC	CASRAGQGGYTF
TRBV12-3/TRBV12-4	TRBD1	-	TRBJ1-6	TGTGCCAGCACCGGACAGGGGTTTTCACCCCTCCACTTT	CASTGQGFSPLHF
TRBV5-5	-	-	TRBJ1-1	TGTGCCAGCAGCTTGGGGGGGCGGAACACTGAAGCTTTCTTT	CASSLGGRNTEAFF
TRBV4-1	-	-	TRBJ1-1	TGCGCCAGCAGCCAAGAAAGGATCCAGGGCTATATGAACACTGAAGCTTTCTTT	CASSQERIQGYMNTEAFF
TRBV20-1	TRBD1	-	TRBJ1-6	TGCAGTGCTAGTCCCACGACCGGGACAGCTAATTCACCCCTCCACTTT	CSASPTTGTANSPLHF
TRBV5-1	TRBD2	few	TRBJ2-7	TGCGCCAGCAGCTTGGGACTAGCGGTCTACGAGCAGTACTTC	CASSLGLAVYEQYF
TRBV7-2	-	-	TRBJ1-1	TGTGCCAGCAGCTACGGAGGTCCTGGAATCGCTGAAGCTTTCTTT	CASSYGGPGIAEAFF
TRBV29-1	TRBD2	-	TRBJ2-1	TGCAGCGCCCCTCAGCGGGGTAATGAGCAGTTCTTC	CSAPQRGNEQFF
TRBV7-2	TRBD1	-	TRBJ2-7	TGTGCCAGCAGCTTGGCCGGGACAGGGTACTACGAGCAGTACTTC	CASSLAGTGYYEQYF
TRBV28	TRBD1	-	TRBJ1-2	TGTGCCAGCAGCCGCACAGGGGTCTATGGCTACACCTTC	CASSRTGVYGYTF
TRBV6-2/TRBV6-3	TRBD2	-	TRBJ2-5	TGTGCCAGCAGTTACTCAGCGGGAAGGCGCTGGGAACAAGAGACCCAGTACTTC	CASSYSAGRRWEQETQYF
TRBV28	TRBD1	once	TRBJ1-6	TGTGCCAGCAGTCCGTCTGGTGGCAGGGGGCGCCTAATATCCTATAATTCACCCCTCCACTTT	CASSPSGGRGRLISYNSPLHF
TRBV14	TRBD2	-	TRBJ2-3	TGTGCCAGCAGCCCGGGACCCCCCCTGACTAGCTATGATACGCAGTATTTT	CASSPGPPLTSYDTQYF
TRBV6-5	-	few	TRBJ1-3	TGTGCCAGCAGTTGGGGGACAACCCGCTCTGGAAACACCATATATTTT	CASSWGTTRSGNTIYF
TRBV5-1	TRBD1	-	TRBJ1-1	TGCGCCAGCAGCTTTCAGGGGGCTGAAGCTTTCTTT	CASSFQGAEAFF
TRBV11-2	TRBD1	-	TRBJ2-7	TGTGCCAGCAGCTTAGCTCCGGGACAGCGCGTCTACGAGCAGTACTTC	CASSLAPGQRVYEQYF
TRBV3-1/TRBV3-2	-	few	TRBJ1-3	TGTGCCAGCAGCCAAGCCTCGAACACCATATATTTT	CASSQASNTIYF